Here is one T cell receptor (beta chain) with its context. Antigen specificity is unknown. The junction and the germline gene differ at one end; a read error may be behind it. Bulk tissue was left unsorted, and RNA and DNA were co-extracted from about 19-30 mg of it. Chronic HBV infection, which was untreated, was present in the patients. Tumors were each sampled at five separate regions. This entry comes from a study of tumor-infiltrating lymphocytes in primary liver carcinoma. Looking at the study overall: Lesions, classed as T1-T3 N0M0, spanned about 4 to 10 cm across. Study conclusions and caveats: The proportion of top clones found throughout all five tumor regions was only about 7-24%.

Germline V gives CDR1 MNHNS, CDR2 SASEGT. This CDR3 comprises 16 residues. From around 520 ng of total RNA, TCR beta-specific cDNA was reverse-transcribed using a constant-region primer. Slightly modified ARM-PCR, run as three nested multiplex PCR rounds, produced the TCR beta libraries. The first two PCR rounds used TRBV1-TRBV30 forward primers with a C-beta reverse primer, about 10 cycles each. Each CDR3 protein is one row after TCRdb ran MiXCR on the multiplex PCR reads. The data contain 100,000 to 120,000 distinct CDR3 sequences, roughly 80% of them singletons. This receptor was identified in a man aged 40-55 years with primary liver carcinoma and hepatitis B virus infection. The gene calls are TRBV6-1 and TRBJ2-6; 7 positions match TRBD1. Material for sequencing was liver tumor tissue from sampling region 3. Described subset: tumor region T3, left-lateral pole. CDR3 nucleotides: TGTGCTAGCAGTGAACAGGGGTTATCTGGGGCCAACGTCCTGACTTTC. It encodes CASSEQGLSGANVLTF.